Listed below are T cell receptor beta chains from one sample, sequenced in a study of T-cell memory formation after mild COVID-19. Via MiXCR, TCRdb re-called the 5' RACE reads, giving one row per CDR3 protein. The repertoire holds under 250,000 distinct CDR3 sequences, with 15% to 17% as singletons. The sample taken for sequencing was PBMCs or a T cell subset sorted from them (not recorded which). Receptors were obtained from an adult woman who had mild COVID-19 (a few samples of this study predate the infection). Cell type and time point are not known. Each CDR3 is given with its conserved first and last residue. Each record gives: CDR3 protein, CDR3 DNA, V gene, CDR3 length, D gene, clone size, J gene. D genes are given only for firm matches. Clone size is stated in some rows and not others, as once, few, many or a class when expanded.

CDR3 protein: CSVATIGTEAFF; CDR3 DNA: TGCAGCGTTGCCACGATAGGCACTGAAGCTTTCTTT; V gene: TRBV29-1; CDR3 length: 12; D gene: NA; clone size: NA; J gene: TRBJ1-1
CDR3 protein: CATSRNLGQTQGGNTIYF; CDR3 DNA: TGTGCCACCAGCAGAAACCTCGGACAGACGCAGGGTGGAAACACCATATATTTT; V gene: TRBV15; CDR3 length: 18; D gene: NA; clone size: NA; J gene: TRBJ1-3
CDR3 protein: CASSQVVSPTAYEQYF; CDR3 DNA: TGCGCCAGCAGCCAAGTGGTTTCCCCTACGGCATACGAGCAGTACTTC; V gene: TRBV4-1; CDR3 length: 16; D gene: NA; clone size: NA; J gene: TRBJ2-7
CDR3 protein: CASSQGDYPSEAFF; CDR3 DNA: TGTGCCAGCAGCCAAGGGGACTATCCTTCTGAAGCTTTCTTT; V gene: TRBV7-2; CDR3 length: 14; D gene: NA; clone size: NA; J gene: TRBJ1-1
CDR3 protein: CSARRLAQNEQFF; CDR3 DNA: TGCAGTGCTAGGCGACTGGCTCAAAATGAGCAGTTCTTC; V gene: TRBV20-1; CDR3 length: 13; D gene: NA; clone size: NA; J gene: TRBJ2-1
CDR3 protein: CASSLRGSQPQHF; CDR3 DNA: TGTGCCAGCAGTTTGAGGGGTTCTCAGCCCCAGCATTTT; V gene: TRBV12-3/TRBV12-4; CDR3 length: 13; D gene: NA; clone size: many; J gene: TRBJ1-5
CDR3 protein: CSADGGPAGAKNIQYF; CDR3 DNA: TGCAGTGCAGACGGGGGGCCAGCCGGGGCCAAAAACATTCAGTACTTC; V gene: TRBV20-1; CDR3 length: 16; D gene: NA; clone size: many; J gene: TRBJ2-4
CDR3 protein: CSARDIGVGTEAFF; CDR3 DNA: TGCAGTGCTAGAGATATTGGGGTGGGCACTGAAGCTTTCTTT; V gene: TRBV20-1; CDR3 length: 14; D gene: NA; clone size: NA; J gene: TRBJ1-1
CDR3 protein: CASSFGQTPRNSEAFF; CDR3 DNA: TGTGCCAGCAGTTTTGGACAGACTCCTAGAAATAGTGAAGCTTTCTTT; V gene: TRBV6-5; CDR3 length: 16; D gene: NA; clone size: NA; J gene: TRBJ1-1
CDR3 protein: CASSPRALQYEKLFF; CDR3 DNA: TGTGCCAGCAGCCCACGAGCACTCCAGTATGAAAAACTGTTTTTT; V gene: TRBV7-9; CDR3 length: 15; D gene: NA; clone size: NA; J gene: TRBJ1-4
CDR3 protein: CASSRGGGSYEQYF; CDR3 DNA: TGTGCCAGCAGCCGTGGGGGGGGATCCTACGAGCAGTACTTC; V gene: TRBV4-2; CDR3 length: 14; D gene: TRBD2; clone size: once; J gene: TRBJ2-7
CDR3 protein: CAIRGPTDTQYF; CDR3 DNA: TGTGCCATCCGGGGGCCGACAGATACGCAGTATTTT; V gene: TRBV10-3; CDR3 length: 12; D gene: NA; clone size: many; J gene: TRBJ2-3
CDR3 protein: CASHRGGITGELFF; CDR3 DNA: TGTGCCAGCCATCGGGGAGGAATCACCGGGGAGCTGTTTTTT; V gene: TRBV12-3/TRBV12-4; CDR3 length: 14; D gene: NA; clone size: NA; J gene: TRBJ2-2
CDR3 protein: CAGTGHEKLFF; CDR3 DNA: TGTGCCGGGACAGGGCACGAAAAACTGTTTTTT; V gene: TRBV30; CDR3 length: 11; D gene: TRBD1; clone size: NA; J gene: TRBJ1-4
CDR3 protein: CSARPGLAGWYNEQFF; CDR3 DNA: TGCAGTGCTAGACCGGGACTAGCGGGGTGGTACAATGAGCAGTTCTTC; V gene: TRBV20-1; CDR3 length: 16; D gene: TRBD2; clone size: NA; J gene: TRBJ2-1
CDR3 protein: CASSSGQGWVSGANVLTF; CDR3 DNA: TGTGCCAGCAGCTCCGGACAGGGTTGGGTTTCTGGGGCCAACGTCCTGACTTTC; V gene: TRBV7-6; CDR3 length: 18; D gene: TRBD1; clone size: NA; J gene: TRBJ2-6
CDR3 protein: CASSPARENTEAFF; CDR3 DNA: TGTGCCAGCTCACCAGCCAGGGAGAACACTGAAGCTTTCTTT; V gene: TRBV18; CDR3 length: 14; D gene: NA; clone size: NA; J gene: TRBJ1-1
CDR3 protein: CAISAGQTPSYEQYF; CDR3 DNA: TGTGCCATCAGTGCGGGACAAACTCCCTCCTACGAGCAGTACTTC; V gene: TRBV10-3; CDR3 length: 15; D gene: NA; clone size: many; J gene: TRBJ2-7
CDR3 protein: CSARQSGLDNSPLHF; CDR3 DNA: TGCAGTGCTAGACAGTCCGGGCTGGATAATTCACCCCTCCACTTT; V gene: TRBV20-1; CDR3 length: 15; D gene: NA; clone size: NA; J gene: TRBJ1-6
CDR3 protein: CASSPSTGVVDEQFF; CDR3 DNA: TGTGCCAGCTCACCATCTACGGGAGTGGTGGATGAGCAGTTCTTC; V gene: TRBV18; CDR3 length: 15; D gene: NA; clone size: many; J gene: TRBJ2-1
CDR3 protein: CASSSAGGLLTEAFF; CDR3 DNA: TGTGCCAGCAGCTCGGCGGGGGGCTTGTTGACTGAAGCTTTCTTT; V gene: TRBV5-6; CDR3 length: 15; D gene: NA; clone size: NA; J gene: TRBJ1-1
CDR3 protein: CASSSPFYNEQFF; CDR3 DNA: TGTGCCAGCAGCTCCCCGTTCTACAATGAGCAGTTCTTC; V gene: TRBV7-2; CDR3 length: 13; D gene: NA; clone size: few; J gene: TRBJ2-1
CDR3 protein: CASSSPGQGNEQFF; CDR3 DNA: TGTGCCAGCAGCTCTCCGGGACAGGGGAATGAGCAGTTCTTC; V gene: TRBV5-4; CDR3 length: 14; D gene: TRBD1; clone size: few; J gene: TRBJ2-1
CDR3 protein: CASSDGVYTGELFF; CDR3 DNA: TGCGCCAGCAGCGACGGGGTGTACACCGGGGAGCTGTTTTTT; V gene: TRBV5-1; CDR3 length: 14; D gene: NA; clone size: few; J gene: TRBJ2-2
CDR3 protein: CASSPVAIRPRTDTQYF; CDR3 DNA: TGTGCCAGCTCTCCTGTAGCGATTCGACCCCGCACAGATACGCAGTATTTT; V gene: TRBV18; CDR3 length: 17; D gene: NA; clone size: many; J gene: TRBJ2-3
CDR3 protein: CATSDRPTGASYEQYF; CDR3 DNA: TGTGCCACCAGTGATAGGCCAACAGGGGCCTCCTACGAGCAGTACTTC; V gene: TRBV24-1; CDR3 length: 16; D gene: TRBD1; clone size: few; J gene: TRBJ2-7
CDR3 protein: CASSPSWGGNQPQHF; CDR3 DNA: TGTGCCAGCAGTCCTTCTTGGGGGGGCAATCAGCCCCAGCATTTT; V gene: TRBV12-3/TRBV12-4; CDR3 length: 15; D gene: NA; clone size: few; J gene: TRBJ1-5
CDR3 protein: CASTVRGGGETQYF; CDR3 DNA: TGTGCCAGCACCGTACGAGGGGGCGGGGAGACCCAGTACTTC; V gene: TRBV12-3/TRBV12-4; CDR3 length: 14; D gene: TRBD1; clone size: many; J gene: TRBJ2-5
CDR3 protein: CASSLKAGTGAYEQYF; CDR3 DNA: TGCGCCAGCAGCTTGAAAGCCGGGACAGGGGCCTACGAGCAGTACTTC; V gene: TRBV5-1; CDR3 length: 16; D gene: TRBD1; clone size: many; J gene: TRBJ2-7
CDR3 protein: CASSELSGGTYNEQFF; CDR3 DNA: TGTGCCAGCAGTGAATTGAGCGGGGGGACCTACAATGAGCAGTTCTTC; V gene: TRBV25-1; CDR3 length: 16; D gene: TRBD2; clone size: NA; J gene: TRBJ2-1
CDR3 protein: CAISLQGQGTEAFF; CDR3 DNA: TGTGCCATCAGCCTACAGGGCCAGGGCACTGAAGCTTTCTTT; V gene: TRBV10-3; CDR3 length: 14; D gene: NA; clone size: NA; J gene: TRBJ1-1
CDR3 protein: CASSTLGSHPEAFF; CDR3 DNA: TGTGCCAGCAGTACTCTTGGCTCTCACCCGGAGGCTTTCTTT; V gene: TRBV28; CDR3 length: 14; D gene: NA; clone size: NA; J gene: TRBJ1-1
CDR3 protein: CASSVTSREPYNEQFF; CDR3 DNA: TGTGCCAGCAGCGTTACTAGCAGAGAGCCCTACAATGAGCAGTTCTTC; V gene: TRBV9; CDR3 length: 16; D gene: NA; clone size: few; J gene: TRBJ2-1
CDR3 protein: CSVEMDRGYGYTF; CDR3 DNA: TGCAGCGTTGAGATGGACAGGGGCTATGGCTACACCTTC; V gene: TRBV29-1; CDR3 length: 13; D gene: TRBD1; clone size: NA; J gene: TRBJ1-2
CDR3 protein: CASSYLGGGASEQFF; CDR3 DNA: TGTGCCAGCAGTTACTTGGGCGGGGGGGCCTCTGAGCAGTTCTTC; V gene: TRBV6-5; CDR3 length: 15; D gene: TRBD2; clone size: few; J gene: TRBJ2-1
CDR3 protein: CASSRSGGYGYTF; CDR3 DNA: TGTGCCAGCAGCCGTTCAGGAGGCTATGGCTACACCTTC; V gene: TRBV9; CDR3 length: 13; D gene: NA; clone size: NA; J gene: TRBJ1-2
CDR3 protein: CASGQNTEAFF; CDR3 DNA: TGTGCCAGCGGTCAGAACACTGAAGCTTTCTTT; V gene: TRBV2; CDR3 length: 11; D gene: NA; clone size: NA; J gene: TRBJ1-1
CDR3 protein: CASSSGQGAQTQYF; CDR3 DNA: TGCGCCAGCAGCTCAGGACAGGGGGCTCAGACCCAGTACTTC; V gene: TRBV5-1; CDR3 length: 14; D gene: TRBD1; clone size: NA; J gene: TRBJ2-5
CDR3 protein: CASSLKVSPEF; CDR3 DNA: TGTGCCAGCAGCTTAAAGGTCTCTCCGGAGTTT; V gene: TRBV11-3; CDR3 length: 11; D gene: NA; clone size: NA; J gene: TRBJ1-1
CDR3 protein: CASSPESRNTEAFF; CDR3 DNA: TGTGCCAGCAGCCCAGAGAGTAGGAACACTGAAGCTTTCTTT; V gene: TRBV7-9; CDR3 length: 14; D gene: NA; clone size: medium-sized; J gene: TRBJ1-1
CDR3 protein: CASTAVGVEDSFPSYGYTF; CDR3 DNA: TGCGCCAGCACCGCGGTGGGCGTCGAGGACAGTTTTCCCAGCTATGGCTACACCTTC; V gene: TRBV23-1; CDR3 length: 19; D gene: NA; clone size: NA; J gene: TRBJ1-2
CDR3 protein: CASSEGSIGSAKNIQYF; CDR3 DNA: TGTGCCAGCAGCGAAGGTAGTATTGGGTCGGCCAAAAACATTCAGTACTTC; V gene: TRBV3-1; CDR3 length: 17; D gene: NA; clone size: NA; J gene: TRBJ2-4
CDR3 protein: CASSSTAYNEQFF; CDR3 DNA: TGTGCCAGCAGCTCGACAGCGTACAATGAGCAGTTCTTC; V gene: TRBV7-2; CDR3 length: 13; D gene: NA; clone size: many; J gene: TRBJ2-1
CDR3 protein: CAIRRGDYGYTF; CDR3 DNA: TGTGCCATCAGGCGGGGCGACTATGGCTACACCTTC; V gene: TRBV12-3/TRBV12-4; CDR3 length: 12; D gene: NA; clone size: NA; J gene: TRBJ1-2
CDR3 protein: CASSSGTGNYGYTF; CDR3 DNA: TGTGCCAGCAGTTCCGGGACAGGGAACTATGGCTACACCTTC; V gene: TRBV12-3/TRBV12-4; CDR3 length: 14; D gene: TRBD1; clone size: few; J gene: TRBJ1-2
CDR3 protein: CASSSGILNPNNEQFF; CDR3 DNA: TGTGCCAGCAGCTCCGGGATCCTTAATCCAAACAATGAGCAGTTCTTC; V gene: TRBV27; CDR3 length: 16; D gene: NA; clone size: NA; J gene: TRBJ2-1
CDR3 protein: CATSAQPTDTQYF; CDR3 DNA: TGTGCCACCAGCGCCCAGCCCACAGATACGCAGTATTTT; V gene: TRBV24-1; CDR3 length: 13; D gene: NA; clone size: NA; J gene: TRBJ2-3
CDR3 protein: CASSQEGTSGGRVEFF; CDR3 DNA: TGTGCCAGCAGCCAGGAAGGGACTAGCGGGGGAAGGGTGGAGTTCTTC; V gene: TRBV4-2; CDR3 length: 16; D gene: TRBD2; clone size: few; J gene: TRBJ2-1
CDR3 protein: CASSLGGLGTDTQYF; CDR3 DNA: TGTGCCAGCAGCTTAGGGGGGTTGGGCACAGATACGCAGTATTTT; V gene: TRBV7-3; CDR3 length: 15; D gene: NA; clone size: NA; J gene: TRBJ2-3
CDR3 protein: CASSVLVLYEQYF; CDR3 DNA: TGTGCCAGCAGTGTGTTGGTCCTCTACGAGCAGTACTTC; V gene: TRBV2; CDR3 length: 13; D gene: NA; clone size: NA; J gene: TRBJ2-7
CDR3 protein: CASRNKELNYGYTF; CDR3 DNA: TGTGCCAGTAGAAATAAAGAACTTAACTATGGCTACACCTTC; V gene: TRBV19; CDR3 length: 14; D gene: NA; clone size: few; J gene: TRBJ1-2
CDR3 protein: CASSQQLTVYEQYF; CDR3 DNA: TGTGCCAGCAGCCAACAGCTGACAGTCTACGAGCAGTACTTC; V gene: TRBV4-2; CDR3 length: 14; D gene: NA; clone size: NA; J gene: TRBJ2-7
CDR3 protein: CAISDYAGGEQYF; CDR3 DNA: TGTGCCATCAGTGATTACGCCGGGGGCGAGCAGTACTTC; V gene: TRBV10-3; CDR3 length: 13; D gene: NA; clone size: few; J gene: TRBJ2-7
CDR3 protein: CASSLSGGEGGEQFF; CDR3 DNA: TGTGCCAGCAGCTTAAGCGGGGGAGAGGGCGGTGAGCAGTTCTTC; V gene: TRBV11-2; CDR3 length: 15; D gene: TRBD2; clone size: few; J gene: TRBJ2-1
CDR3 protein: CASSLDEGYEQFF; CDR3 DNA: TGCGCCAGCAGCTTGGATGAGGGCTATGAGCAGTTCTTC; V gene: TRBV5-1; CDR3 length: 13; D gene: NA; clone size: few; J gene: TRBJ2-1
CDR3 protein: CSARDGAGVGGELFF; CDR3 DNA: TGCAGTGCTAGGGACGGAGCGGGAGTAGGCGGGGAGCTGTTTTTT; V gene: TRBV20-1; CDR3 length: 15; D gene: TRBD2; clone size: NA; J gene: TRBJ2-2
CDR3 protein: CAWSSWGLPEAFF; CDR3 DNA: TGTGCCTGGAGCTCCTGGGGCCTTCCTGAAGCTTTCTTT; V gene: TRBV30; CDR3 length: 13; D gene: NA; clone size: few; J gene: TRBJ1-1